These 27 T cell receptor beta chains came from one sample sequenced in a study of CDR3 diversity in severe acne. From the PCR reads, TCRdb called clonotypes with MiXCR, one entry per CDR3 protein. The sample comprises tens of thousands of distinct CDR3 sequences, 51% of which are singletons, and approximately 14% rests with the top ten. Sequenced input: blood. The receptors come from a male donor in good health, without acne.

The chain employs TRBV7-6 and TRBJ1-5, with 7 bases lining up with TRBD1. Germline CDR1 SGHVS, CDR2 FNYEAQ. Germline trimming cut 0 bases from V and 7 bases from J; bases unmatched to any gene: 9. The CDR3 loop spans 16 amino acids. In DNA form, the CDR3 reads TGTGCCAGCAGCTTAGCCCCGACAGGGTTCAGGCAGCCCCAGCATTTT. Protein product: CASSLAPTGFRQPQHF.

The genes are TRBV7-6 and TRBJ2-3; 8 nucleotides agree with TRBD2. The CDR3 length is 17 residues. Germline V lookup: CDR1 SGHVS, CDR2 FNYEAQ. V trimming: 1 base; J trimming: 11 bases; junction bases outside the gene matches: 17. The CDR3 bases are TGTGCCAGCAGCTTAGTATTTGCGGGAGGCTCCTACAATGAGCAGTATTTT. Amino acids: CASSLVFAGGSYNEQYF. Combining the CDR3 with reference TRBV7-6 and TRBJ2-3 gives the whole variable domain GAGVSQSPRYKVTKRGQDVALRCDPISGHVSLYWYRQALGQGPEFLTYFNYEAQQDKSGLPNDRFSAERPEGSISTLTIQRTEQRDSAMYRCASSLVFAGGSYNEQYFGPGTRLTVL.

This chain uses TRBV20-1 with TRBJ2-2; D uncertain. V was pared by 1 base and J by 6 bases, with 3 bases between. The CDR3 sequence is 11 residues long. CDR1 is DFQATT, CDR2 SNEGSKA, per germline (reference sequence). CDR3 sequence: CSARGAGELFF. CDR3 DNA: TGCAGTGCTAGAGGTGCCGGGGAGCTGTTTTTT.

This clonotype was counted many times. The V and J genes are TRBV18 and TRBJ2-5, with 10 bases that match TRBD1. Germline loops: CDR1 KGHSH, CDR2 LQKENI. The CDR3 length is 13 residues. With V trimmed by 5 bases and J by 4 bases, 1 base remained unmatched. The CDR3 DNA reads TGTGCCAGCTCAGGGGACAGGGGAGAGACCCAGTACTTC. It translates to CASSGDRGETQYF.

This clonotype has a handful of counts. The chain uses TRBV15 and TRBJ1-2; D is unresolved. The CDR3 covers 16 residues. The V and J ends lost 0 bases and 3 bases respectively, with 14 bases between them. From germline, CDR1 is LNHNV and CDR2 YYDKDF (reference sequence). The CDR3 region is CATSRDIDNWDYGYTF. As DNA, the CDR3 is TGTGCCACCAGCAGAGATATCGATAATTGGGACTATGGCTACACCTTC.

The table lists this clonotype with many counts. The rearrangement joins TRBV29-1 to TRBJ1-1, with D unclear. The CDR3 totals 14 residues. CDR1 is SQVTM, CDR2 ANQGSEA, per germline. The germline V and J ends were trimmed by 5 bases and 4 bases, with 17 bases remaining between them. In DNA, the CDR3 is TGCAGCGTTATACTTGCGGCCTACGGCACTGAAGCTTTCTTT. Translating it yields CSVILAAYGTEAFF.

The gene calls are TRBV15 and TRBJ1-4; D gene ambiguous. V gave up 2 bases and J gave up 3 bases, with 4 bases separating them. Germline assignment: CDR1 LNHNV and CDR2 YYDKDF (reference sequence). The CDR3 totals 13 residues. The CDR3 DNA is TGTGCCACCAGCAGACAGCCTAATGAAAAACTGTTTTTT. It encodes CATSRQPNEKLFF.

This rearrangement joins TRBV5-1 to TRBJ2-3; TRBD2 aligns across 9 bases. CDR1 SGHRS and CDR2 YFSETQ come from the germline V gene. V gave up 2 bases and J gave up 8 bases; unmatched junction bases: 12. CDR3 length equals 16 residues. The CDR3 here is CASSLVIAGASPTQYF. DNA of the CDR3: TGCGCCAGCAGCTTAGTAATAGCGGGGGCGTCCCCTACGCAGTATTTT.

In its sample, this clonotype was seen many times. This chain links TRBV19 with TRBJ1-6, with unresolved D. CDR3 length: 12 amino acids. Trimming stripped 2 bases from V and 10 bases from J, with 6 bases between. Germline loops: CDR1 LNHDA, CDR2 SQIVND (reference sequence). CDR3 protein: CASSINTSPLHF. The DNA for the CDR3 is TGTGCCAGTAGTATAAATACGTCACCCCTCCACTTT.

The chain joins TRBV12-3 or TRBV12-4 to TRBJ1-1; D is unresolved. Trimming took off 3 bases at V and 0 bases at J, with 8 bases between the two ends. CDR3 size: 14 residues. The CDR3 DNA reads TGTGCCAGCAGTTTTTTACAATTGAACACTGAAGCTTTCTTT. Its protein product is CASSFLQLNTEAFF.

The chain employs TRBV15 and TRBJ1-1, with a weak D call TRBD1 (5 bases). This CDR3 is 12 amino acids long. Trimming took off 7 bases at V and 9 bases at J, with 15 bases between the two ends. The V gene's germline CDR1 is LNHNV and CDR2 YYDKDF (reference sequence). DNA for the CDR3: TGTGCCACCAACGCGGGGGGGGAGCAAGCTTTCTTT. This encodes CATNAGGEQAFF.

The gene calls are TRBV6-6 and TRBJ2-2, with TRBD1 identical over 10 bases. This CDR3 comprises 18 residues. With V trimmed by 2 bases and J by 3 bases, 9 bases remained unmatched. Germline assignment: CDR1 MNHNY and CDR2 SVGAGI (reference sequence). The CDR3 region is CASSYDRGRITYTGELFF. CDR3 nucleotide sequence: TGTGCCAGCAGTTACGACAGGGGGCGCATTACTTACACCGGGGAGCTGTTTTTT.

Regarding this clonotype: The CDR3 does not close with the conserved phenylalanine or tryptophan, likely indicating a read error. The V and J genes are TRBV4-2 and TRBJ2-5; D perhaps matches TRBD2 (5 bases). The CDR3 has 15 residues. Germline V gene lookup returns CDR1 LGHNA and CDR2 YNFKEQ. The CDR3 reads CASSQDLRAQETQYL. The CDR3 nucleotides are TGTGCCAGCAGCCAAGATTTGCGGGCCCAAGAGACACAGTACCTC.

A remark on this clonotype: Because the CDR3 is missing its conserved closing phenylalanine or tryptophan, this is likely a read error. The chain has TRBV5-6 and TRBJ2-5; 9 positions agree with TRBD1. Germline lookup yields CDR1 SGHDT and CDR2 YYEEEE. V was clipped by 2 bases and J by 1 base; unmatched bases: 3. The CDR3 is made up of 15 amino acids. In DNA form, the CDR3 reads TGTGCCAGCAGCTTTGGGGACAGGGCCCAAGAGACCCAGTACCTC. It yields the protein CASSFGDRAQETQYL.

The chain joins TRBV20-1 to TRBJ2-3, with a tentative D call TRBD2 (7 bases). The CDR3 covers 15 residues. The germline V gene has CDR1 DFQATT and CDR2 SNEGSKA (reference sequence). V lost 1 base and J lost 1, with 12 bases in between. The CDR3 nucleotides read TGCAGTGCTAGAGTCCGGGGGGCTCGCACAGATACGCAGTATTTT. The encoded protein is CSARVRGARTDTQYF.

This clonotype appeared many times. The rearrangement uses TRBV11-3 and TRBJ1-1; a possible D gene is TRBD1 (5 bases). The CDR3 totals 15 residues. Per the germline V gene, CDR1 is SGHNT and CDR2 is YENEEA. Deletions cut 1 base from V and 0 bases from J, with 9 bases between. The CDR3 loop is CASSLVWGLNTEAFF. CDR3 DNA sequence: TGTGCCAGCAGCTTAGTATGGGGACTGAACACTGAAGCTTTCTTT.

J is TRBJ2-7 and V is TRBV6-5; perhaps D is TRBD1 or TRBD2 (5 bases each). The germline V and J ends were trimmed by 2 bases and 4 bases, with 15 bases remaining between them. Germline V gene data show CDR1 as MNHEY and CDR2 as SVGAGI. The CDR3 contains 15 residues. The CDR3 coding sequence is TGTGCCAGCAGTTACCAATCCGGGGCTGGGTACGAGCAGTACTTC. Amino acid sequence: CASSYQSGAGYEQYF.

On this clonotype itself: The junction does not match germline at one end; this may be a read error. The J gene is TRBJ1-1, the V gene TRBV5-8; D gene unclear. This CDR3 region has 13 residues. Germline V gene lookup returns CDR1 SGHTS and CDR2 YDEGEE. CDR3 in DNA: TGTGCCAGCAGCAACGCAGAGACCACTCAAGCTTTCTTT. Amino acids: CASSNAETTQAFF.

In this sample, this clonotype turned up many times. CDR3 DNA: TGTGCCAGCAGTGTGACAGGGGTAGGCCCCCCGAACACTGAAGCTTTCTTT. It encodes CASSVTGVGPPNTEAFF. The chain couples TRBV2 to TRBJ1-1, with TRBD1 matching 8 bases. Germline-derived CDR1 and CDR2 are SNHLY and FYNNEI. CDR3 length: 17 residues. V lost 4 bases to trimming and J lost 1 base; unmatched junction nucleotides: 11. Using reference TRBV2 and TRBJ1-1 for the parts outside the CDR3, the full variable domain is EPEVTQTPSHQVTQMGQEVILRCVPISNHLYFYWYRQILGQKVEFLVSFYNNEISEKSEIFDDQFSVERPDGSNFTLKIRSTKLEDSAMYFCASSVTGVGPPNTEAFFGQGTRLTVV.

This clonotype appeared once. The CDR3 protein is CASSPPGQGGNQPQHF. CDR3 DNA: TGTGCCAGCTCACCACCGGGACAGGGAGGCAATCAGCCCCAGCATTTT. The chain recombines TRBV2 with TRBJ1-5, with TRBD1 identical over 9 bases. The CDR3 loop spans 16 amino acids. The V and J ends lost 8 bases and 2 bases, in that order; junction bases with no gene match: 10. CDR1 SNHLY and CDR2 FYNNEI come from the germline V gene.

This clonotype was recorded only once. The rearrangement links TRBV20-1 to TRBJ2-3; 9 bases are a match to TRBD2. CDR3 length equals 16 residues. Looked up from germline, CDR1 is DFQATT and CDR2 is SNEGSKA (reference sequence). V shed 1 base, J shed 11 bases, and the junction held 16 bases outside the gene matches. CDR3 nucleotides: TGCAGTGCTAGAGCGGCCGGGGGTAGCGGGAGTCGAGGGCAGTATTTT. Protein product: CSARAAGGSGSRGQYF.

With respect to this clonotype: An end of the junction does not agree with germline; a read error may underlie this. CDR3 in DNA: TGTGCCAGCAGCATAGAGGCTCTAAACACTGGCGACACCTTT. Translating gives CASSIEALNTGDTF. The chain recombines TRBV15 with TRBJ1-1; no clear D gene. CDR3 size: 14 residues. The germline V gene encodes CDR1 LNHNV and CDR2 YYDKDF (reference sequence).

CDR3 in DNA: TGTGCCAGCAGCCTCAGCTGGGTAGGGGAAAAACTGTTTTTT. It yields the protein CASSLSWVGEKLFF. The gene calls are TRBV3-1 and TRBJ1-4, with D unresolved. The V and J ends lost 4 bases and 8 bases respectively, with 14 bases between them. The germline V gene encodes CDR1 LGHDT and CDR2 YNNKEL (reference sequence). This CDR3 region has 14 residues.

The chain combines TRBV7-9 with TRBJ2-5, with no clear D. V lost 5 bases and J 8 bases, leaving 12 bases between the germline ends. The germline CDR1 and CDR2 sequences are SEHNR and FQNEAQ (reference sequence). The CDR3 runs 12 residues. The CDR3 DNA reads TGTGCCAGCAGCCTTGAACAAAGAACCCAGTACTTC. It translates to CASSLEQRTQYF. Using reference TRBV7-9 and TRBJ2-5 for the parts outside the CDR3, the full variable domain is DTGVSQNPRHKITKRGQNVTFRCDPISEHNRLYWYRQTLGQGPEFLTYFQNEAQLEKSRLLSDRFSAERPKGSFSTLEIQRTEQGDSAMYLCASSLEQRTQYFGPGTRLLVL.

The chain has TRBV20-1 and TRBJ2-7; 9 nucleotides match TRBD2. The germline gives CDR1 DFQATT, CDR2 SNEGSKA (reference sequence). The ends lost 4 bases at V and 4 bases at J; junction bases unmatched: 5. CDR3 length equals 13 residues. CDR3 residues: CSANRTSEYEQYF. Here the CDR3 DNA reads TGCAGTGCTAACCGGACTAGCGAGTACGAGCAGTACTTC.

This clonotype is a singleton in its sample. This chain joins TRBV7-9 and TRBJ2-1, with TRBD2 matching 7 bases. J gave up 8 bases and V 11 bases, and 12 bases lay outside the gene matches. Germline values: CDR1 SEHNR, CDR2 FQNEAQ (reference sequence). The CDR3 has 13 amino acids. CDR3 bases: TGTGCCCCAACTGGCGGGAGTTTAGATGAGCAGTTCTTC. Protein: CAPTGGSLDEQFF. The full variable domain, its missing parts supplied by reference TRBV7-9 and TRBJ2-1, is DTGVSQNPRHKITKRGQNVTFRCDPISEHNRLYWYRQTLGQGPEFLTYFQNEAQLEKSRLLSDRFSAERPKGSFSTLEIQRTEQGDSAMYLCAPTGGSLDEQFFGPGTRLTVL.

With regard to this clonotype: Compared with germline, one end of the junction differs, possibly owing to a read error. The rearrangement joins TRBV19 to TRBJ2-7; D possibly corresponds to TRBD1 (7 bases). Germline assignment: CDR1 LNHDA and CDR2 SQIVND (reference sequence). This CDR3 is 14 amino acids long. Written as DNA, the CDR3 is TGTGCCAGTAGTCCAAGGCAGGGGGGAAACGGGCAGTACTTT. This translates into CASSPRQGGNGQYF.